This T cell receptor beta chain was obtained from a study of tumor-infiltrating lymphocytes in primary liver carcinoma. Background on the study: Primary liver carcinoma, confirmed by histopathology, was surgically resected. Samples yielded about 3.65 to 7.13 million productive TCRbeta reads, similar across tissue types.

The investigators made TCR beta cDNA from approximately 510 ng total RNA, using a constant-region primer. Libraries of TCR beta came from three nested multiplex PCR rounds with slightly modified ARM-PCR. With TRBV1-TRBV30 forward primers and a C-beta reverse primer, the first two PCR rounds were run for approximately 10 cycles each. TCRdb reanalysed the multiplex PCR reads using MiXCR and keeps one entry per CDR3 protein. Of about 330,000 distinct CDR3 sequences in the sample, around 60% were seen once. On this clonotype: The antigen is undetermined. Sequence at one end of the junction differs from germline and may be a read error.

Germline CDR1 is SGHAT and CDR2 is FQNNGV. The CDR3 has 15 residues. General study points: Tumor-adjacent and tumor-blood pairs showed less overlap than tumor region pairs. Unsorted bulk processing meant the study did not compare CD4+ and CD8+ repertoires.

Germline DNA was also extracted, and blood RNA was taken from unsorted whole blood. The sequenced sample was peripheral blood. This receptor was obtained from a man in his forties with primary liver carcinoma and hepatitis B virus infection. The chain has TRBV11-2 and TRBJ2-7; TRBD1 aligns across 8 bases. The CDR3 region is CVSSSQGAETYEQYF. The CDR3 DNA reads as TGTGTCAGCAGCTCGCAGGGGGCGGAAACCTACGAGCAGTACTTC.